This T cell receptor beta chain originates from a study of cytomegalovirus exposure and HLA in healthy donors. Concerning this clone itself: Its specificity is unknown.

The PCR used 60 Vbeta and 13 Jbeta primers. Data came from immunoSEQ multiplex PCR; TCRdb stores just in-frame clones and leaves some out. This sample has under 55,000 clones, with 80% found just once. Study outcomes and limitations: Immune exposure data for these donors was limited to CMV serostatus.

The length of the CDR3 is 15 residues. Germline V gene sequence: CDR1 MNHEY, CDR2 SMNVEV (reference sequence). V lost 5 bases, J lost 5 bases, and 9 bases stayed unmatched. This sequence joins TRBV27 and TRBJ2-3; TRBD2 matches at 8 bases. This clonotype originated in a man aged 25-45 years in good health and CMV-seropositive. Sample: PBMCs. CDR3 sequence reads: CASSPGLALGDTQYF. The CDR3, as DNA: TGTGCCAGCAGTCCCGGACTAGCACTGGGAGATACGCAGTATTTT.